Listed below are T cell receptor beta chains from one sample, sequenced in a study of T cells expressing NK-cell markers. TCRdb re-called the 5' RACE reads; one entry per CDR3 protein, DNA not given. The listing records around 280,000 distinct CDR3 sequences. Input material: blood T cells: a sorted CD56 or NKG2C T cell subset, CD4+ or CD8+ T cells, or bulk PBMC T cells (not recorded which). The receptors stem from a man aged 18-30 years in good health. CDR3s include the opening cysteine and the closing phenylalanine or tryptophan.

j_gene: TRBJ1-1
v_gene: TRBV12-3/TRBV12-4
CDR3aa: CASSTKPPLPTEAFF

j_gene: TRBJ1-4
v_gene: TRBV7-9
CDR3aa: CASSIYKNEKLFF

j_gene: TRBJ1-3
v_gene: TRBV7-2
CDR3aa: CASSLGGGRLGNTIYF

j_gene: TRBJ1-2
v_gene: TRBV4-2
CDR3aa: CASSRGWDNYGYTF

j_gene: TRBJ2-3
v_gene: TRBV29-1
CDR3aa: CSVDSGNPDTQYF

j_gene: TRBJ2-1
v_gene: TRBV10-3
CDR3aa: CAISYSASGSSNEQFF

j_gene: TRBJ2-6
v_gene: TRBV18
CDR3aa: CASSPPGQLISGANVLTF

j_gene: TRBJ2-7
v_gene: TRBV20-1
CDR3aa: CSAVPGLIYEQYF

j_gene: TRBJ2-1
v_gene: TRBV5-6
CDR3aa: CASSADRVLDNEQFF

j_gene: TRBJ1-1
v_gene: TRBV6-1
CDR3aa: CASSGGQGALLWAEAFF

j_gene: TRBJ2-7
v_gene: TRBV20-1
CDR3aa: CSAPGLAGGLHEQYF

j_gene: TRBJ2-3
v_gene: TRBV27
CDR3aa: CASSSRGTSLGGTQYF

j_gene: TRBJ2-5
v_gene: TRBV19
CDR3aa: CASSIGVRGRETQYF

j_gene: TRBJ1-6
v_gene: TRBV12-3/TRBV12-4
CDR3aa: CAIQSSGGNSPLHF

j_gene: TRBJ2-1
v_gene: TRBV5-1
CDR3aa: CASDYGLAGAWGNEQFF

j_gene: TRBJ2-1
v_gene: TRBV5-4
CDR3aa: CASSILANNNEQFF

j_gene: TRBJ1-3
v_gene: TRBV5-1
CDR3aa: CASKPGTMGNTIYF

j_gene: TRBJ2-1
v_gene: TRBV30
CDR3aa: CAGISGRGVYNEQFF

j_gene: TRBJ2-1
v_gene: TRBV28
CDR3aa: CASSSFRGRSSYNEQFF

j_gene: TRBJ2-3
v_gene: TRBV12-3/TRBV12-4
CDR3aa: CASSFGGRETDTQYF

j_gene: TRBJ2-3
v_gene: TRBV5-5
CDR3aa: CASSLLQGTDTQYF

j_gene: TRBJ2-1
v_gene: TRBV20-1
CDR3aa: CSASERRSSYNEQFF

j_gene: TRBJ2-3
v_gene: TRBV19
CDR3aa: CASSMTWDDTQYF

j_gene: TRBJ2-1
v_gene: TRBV12-3/TRBV12-4
CDR3aa: CASSRGGVHEQFF

j_gene: TRBJ1-3
v_gene: TRBV20-1
CDR3aa: CSVQMGGKAGNTIYF

j_gene: TRBJ2-6
v_gene: TRBV5-1
CDR3aa: CASSHTGQRSSGANVLTF

j_gene: TRBJ2-2
v_gene: TRBV6-5
CDR3aa: CASRLQPGPGELFF

j_gene: TRBJ2-5
v_gene: TRBV9
CDR3aa: CASSVGGEETQYF

j_gene: TRBJ2-1
v_gene: TRBV2
CDR3aa: CASRAPGTSVHEQFF

j_gene: TRBJ2-3
v_gene: TRBV7-8
CDR3aa: CASSRDRRTTDTQYF

j_gene: TRBJ1-5
v_gene: TRBV4-1
CDR3aa: CASSQDPAAEQPQHF

j_gene: TRBJ2-2
v_gene: TRBV27
CDR3aa: CASGQWNTGELFF

j_gene: TRBJ2-1
v_gene: TRBV7-2
CDR3aa: CASSFMRAPNEQFF

j_gene: TRBJ1-1
v_gene: TRBV10-3
CDR3aa: CAIQDGRDTEAFF

j_gene: TRBJ2-1
v_gene: TRBV23-1
CDR3aa: CASSHSLAGGNEQFF

j_gene: TRBJ2-1
v_gene: TRBV9
CDR3aa: CASGSGLAEFF

j_gene: TRBJ2-3
v_gene: TRBV5-5
CDR3aa: CASSSGTSGRYTDTQYF

j_gene: TRBJ2-1
v_gene: TRBV24-1
CDR3aa: CATRPSVGEQFF

j_gene: TRBJ2-1
v_gene: TRBV20-1
CDR3aa: CSARGVASGSYNEQFF

j_gene: TRBJ1-5
v_gene: TRBV6-5
CDR3aa: CASRGQGAGQPQHF

j_gene: TRBJ2-7
v_gene: TRBV5-1
CDR3aa: CASSGQATYEQYF

j_gene: TRBJ2-1
v_gene: TRBV4-2
CDR3aa: CASSQVGNSHSYNEQFF

j_gene: TRBJ1-4
v_gene: TRBV12-3/TRBV12-4
CDR3aa: CASSPKQGGGRKLFF

j_gene: TRBJ1-2
v_gene: TRBV18
CDR3aa: CASSPGQTGINGYTF

j_gene: TRBJ2-1
v_gene: TRBV5-1
CDR3aa: CASSLVAGPYNEQFF

j_gene: TRBJ1-6
v_gene: TRBV12-3/TRBV12-4
CDR3aa: CASSSSSISPLHF

j_gene: TRBJ2-5
v_gene: TRBV7-8
CDR3aa: CASSLVGGVHQETQYF

j_gene: TRBJ2-5
v_gene: TRBV2
CDR3aa: CASGAGVETQYF

j_gene: TRBJ1-1
v_gene: TRBV6-6
CDR3aa: CATGPQGGTEAFF

j_gene: TRBJ2-5
v_gene: TRBV20-1
CDR3aa: CSARDPGLPQETQYF

j_gene: TRBJ2-7
v_gene: TRBV5-4
CDR3aa: CASSLATGAYEQYF